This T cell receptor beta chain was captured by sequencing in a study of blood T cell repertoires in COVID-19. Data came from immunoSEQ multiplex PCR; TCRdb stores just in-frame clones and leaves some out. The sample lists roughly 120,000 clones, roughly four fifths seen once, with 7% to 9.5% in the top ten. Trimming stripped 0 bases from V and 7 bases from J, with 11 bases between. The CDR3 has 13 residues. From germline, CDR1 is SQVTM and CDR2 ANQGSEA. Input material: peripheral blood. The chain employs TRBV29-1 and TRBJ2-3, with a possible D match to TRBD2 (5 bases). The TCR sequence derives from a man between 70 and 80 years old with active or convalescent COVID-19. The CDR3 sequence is CSVEDLASNTQYF. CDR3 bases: TGCAGCGTTGAAGACCTAGCATCTAATACGCAGTATTTT.